Given below is one TCR beta chain in context. The CDR3 runs 14 residues. V shed 3 bases, J shed 5 bases, and the junction held 6 bases outside the gene matches. Germline lookup yields CDR1 SQVTM and CDR2 ANQGSEA. This sample was included in a study of T-cell reconstitution after alpha-beta-depleted transplantation in children. TCRbeta library preparation incorporated unique molecular identifiers. One entry per CDR3 protein, called by TCRdb with MiXCR from the PCR reads. The table shows some 590,000 distinct CDR3 sequences, with roughly 10% occurring only once. The sequenced sample was PBMCs from the stem cell graft donor, obtained from the stem cell graft. J is TRBJ2-2 and V is TRBV29-1; 7 bases are shared with TRBD2. The origin of this receptor is a human donor who donated a stem cell graft to a child with acute myeloid leukemia. CDR3 in DNA: TGCAGCGTTGATAGGCGGGGGAGGACCGGGGAGCTGTTTTTT. It translates to CSVDRRGRTGELFF.